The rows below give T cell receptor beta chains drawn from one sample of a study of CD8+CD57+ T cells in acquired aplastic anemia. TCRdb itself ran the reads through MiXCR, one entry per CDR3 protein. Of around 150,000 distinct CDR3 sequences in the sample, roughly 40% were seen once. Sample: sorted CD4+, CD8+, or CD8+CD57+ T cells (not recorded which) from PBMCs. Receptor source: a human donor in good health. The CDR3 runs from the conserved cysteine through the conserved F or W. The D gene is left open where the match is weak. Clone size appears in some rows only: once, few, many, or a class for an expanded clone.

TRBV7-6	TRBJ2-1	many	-	CASSFGTLNEQFF	TGTGCCAGCAGCTTTGGGACCCTCAATGAGCAGTTCTTC
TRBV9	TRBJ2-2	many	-	CASSVVPGSTGELFF	TGTGCCAGCAGCGTAGTCCCAGGGAGTACCGGGGAGCTGTTTTTT
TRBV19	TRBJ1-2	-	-	CDSSIGVNTANYGYTF	TGTGATAGTAGTATAGGTGTTAACACCGCTAACTATGGCTACACCTTC
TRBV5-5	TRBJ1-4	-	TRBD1	CASSLWGTGVEKLFF	TGTGCCAGCAGCTTGTGGGGGACAGGGGTTGAAAAACTGTTTTTT
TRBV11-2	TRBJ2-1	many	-	CASSLRTLTNEQFF	TGTGCCAGCAGCCTAAGGACTCTCACCAATGAGCAGTTCTTC
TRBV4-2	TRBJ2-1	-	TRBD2	CASGQEASGSGDEQFF	TGTGCCAGCGGCCAAGAGGCTAGCGGGTCAGGGGATGAGCAGTTCTTC
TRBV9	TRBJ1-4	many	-	CASSVGSVVEEKLFF	TGTGCCAGCAGCGTAGGTAGTGTAGTAGAGGAAAAACTGTTTTTT
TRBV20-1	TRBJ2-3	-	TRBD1	CSARASLGQGATDTQYF	TGCAGTGCTAGGGCCTCCCTGGGACAGGGTGCGACAGATACGCAGTATTTT
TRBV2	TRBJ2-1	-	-	CASSARPAGNEQFF	TGTGCCAGCAGTGCTAGACCCGCGGGAAATGAGCAGTTCTTC
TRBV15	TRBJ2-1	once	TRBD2	CATSRGTSGSYNEQFF	TGTGCCACCAGCAGGGGGACTAGCGGGAGCTACAATGAGCAGTTCTTC
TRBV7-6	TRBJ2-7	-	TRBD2	CASSPDASGYEQYF	TGTGCCAGCAGCCCCGACGCTAGCGGGTACGAGCAGTACTTC
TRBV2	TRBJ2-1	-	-	CASSTGRDNEQFF	TGTGCCAGCAGTACCGGCAGGGACAATGAGCAGTTCTTC
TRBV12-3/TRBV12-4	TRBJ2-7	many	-	CASSLGQGGSYEQYF	TGTGCCAGCAGTTTGGGGCAGGGGGGCTCCTACGAGCAGTACTTC
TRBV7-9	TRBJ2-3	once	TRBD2	CASRRTPTSGDTQYF	TGTGCCAGCCGCCGCACGCCGACTAGCGGAGATACGCAGTATTTT
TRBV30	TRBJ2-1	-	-	CAWSQRDEQFF	TGTGCCTGGAGTCAACGGGATGAGCAGTTCTTC
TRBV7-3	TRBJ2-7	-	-	CASSPLSYEQYF	TGTGCCAGCAGCCCTCTCTCCTACGAGCAGTACTTC
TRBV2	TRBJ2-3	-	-	CASRRTFSSTDTQYF	TGTGCCAGCAGGAGGACATTTTCTAGCACAGATACGCAGTATTTT
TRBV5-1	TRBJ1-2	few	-	CASSWGAEYGANYGYTF	TGCGCCAGCAGCTGGGGGGCGGAGTATGGAGCTAACTATGGCTACACCTTC
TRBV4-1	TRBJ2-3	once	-	CASSQDRGTTDTQYF	TGCGCCAGCAGCCAAGATCGGGGGACCACAGATACGCAGTATTTT
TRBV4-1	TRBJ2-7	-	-	CASSPRQALYEQYF	TGCGCCAGCAGCCCCAGACAGGCGCTCTACGAGCAGTACTTC
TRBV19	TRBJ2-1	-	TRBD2	CASSAWTSLNEQFF	TGTGCCAGTAGTGCCTGGACTAGCCTCAATGAGCAGTTCTTC
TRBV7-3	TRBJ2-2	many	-	CASSSPLRTGELFF	TGTGCCAGCAGCTCCCCTCTTCGCACCGGGGAGCTGTTTTTT
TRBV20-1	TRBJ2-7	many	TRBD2	CSARDSGFSGLIYEQYF	TGCAGTGCTAGAGATTCGGGGTTTAGCGGGCTAATCTACGAGCAGTACTTC
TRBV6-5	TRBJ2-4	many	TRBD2	CASRTGGENIQYF	TGTGCCAGCAGGACGGGAGGGGAGAACATTCAGTACTTC
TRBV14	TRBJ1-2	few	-	CASMGRTYGYTF	TGTGCCAGCATGGGGCGGACCTATGGCTACACCTTC
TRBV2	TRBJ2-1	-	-	CASSGGTRGREQFF	TGTGCCAGCAGTGGGGGGACCAGAGGGCGTGAGCAGTTCTTC
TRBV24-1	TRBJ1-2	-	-	CATTRGSGGYTF	TGTGCCACCACGAGGGGATCGGGTGGCTACACCTTC
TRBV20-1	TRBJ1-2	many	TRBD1	CSANQGQPNYGYTF	TGCAGTGCCAACCAGGGACAGCCTAACTATGGCTACACCTTC
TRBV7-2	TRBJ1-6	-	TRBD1	CASSQDRVSPLHF	TGTGCCAGCAGCCAGGACAGGGTCTCACCCCTCCACTTT
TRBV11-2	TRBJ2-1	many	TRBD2	CASSLSPGLAVEQFF	TGTGCCAGCAGCTTATCCCCGGGACTAGCGGTGGAGCAGTTCTTC
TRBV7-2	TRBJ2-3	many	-	CASSFGLVTDTQYF	TGTGCCAGCAGCTTCGGGCTAGTGACAGATACGCAGTATTTT
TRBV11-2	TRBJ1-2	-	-	CASSLELNLPREGYGYTF	TGTGCCAGCAGCTTAGAACTGAATTTGCCCAGGGAAGGTTATGGCTACACCTTC
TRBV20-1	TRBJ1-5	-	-	CSASFARGANQPQHF	TGCAGTGCTAGCTTCGCGAGGGGCGCCAACCAGCCCCAGCATTTT
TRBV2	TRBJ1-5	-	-	CASKASSLRNQPQHF	TGTGCCAGCAAGGCTTCGTCCCTTAGGAATCAGCCCCAGCATTTT
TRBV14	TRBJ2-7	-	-	CASSQVGVGYEQYF	TGTGCCAGCAGCCAAGTGGGGGTGGGGTACGAGCAGTACTTC
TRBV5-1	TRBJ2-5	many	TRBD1	CASSPGTGVQETQYF	TGCGCCAGCAGCCCCGGGACAGGGGTCCAAGAGACCCAGTACTTC
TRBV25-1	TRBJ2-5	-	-	CASSGVGPGAEVETQYF	TGTGCCAGCAGTGGCGTCGGACCGGGAGCGGAGGTAGAGACCCAGTACTTC
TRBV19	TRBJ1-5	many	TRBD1	CASTDRVRSNQPQHF	TGTGCCAGTACGGACAGGGTGAGAAGCAATCAGCCCCAGCATTTT
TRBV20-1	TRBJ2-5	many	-	CSAVPDSQETQYF	TGCAGTGCCGTTCCGGACTCCCAAGAGACCCAGTACTTC
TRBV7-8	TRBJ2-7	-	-	CASSPGQGTWEQYF	TGTGCCAGCAGCCCCGGTCAGGGAACGTGGGAGCAGTACTTC
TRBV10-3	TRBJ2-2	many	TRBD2	CAIRRMERGANTGELFF	TGTGCCATCAGGAGAATGGAGCGGGGAGCGAACACCGGGGAGCTGTTTTTT
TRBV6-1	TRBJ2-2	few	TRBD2	CASKLAGGPSGELFF	TGTGCCAGCAAGCTAGCGGGAGGGCCCTCCGGGGAGCTGTTTTTT
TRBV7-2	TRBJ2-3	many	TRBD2	CASSLASGSTDTQYF	TGTGCCAGCAGCTTAGCTAGCGGGAGTACAGATACGCAGTATTTT
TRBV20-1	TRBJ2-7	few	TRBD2	CSAVLAVSSYEQYF	TGCAGTGCTGTACTAGCGGTAAGCTCCTACGAGCAGTACTTC
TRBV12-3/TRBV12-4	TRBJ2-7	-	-	CASRPDNEQYF	TGTGCCAGCAGGCCGGATAACGAGCAGTACTTC
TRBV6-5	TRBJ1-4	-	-	CASSYSPGLLGEKLFF	TGTGCCAGCAGTTACTCGCCGGGCCTACTTGGTGAAAAACTGTTTTTT
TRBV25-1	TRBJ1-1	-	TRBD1	CASSLPGQGAKVTEAFF	TGTGCCAGCAGTTTACCGGGACAGGGGGCAAAGGTGACTGAAGCTTTCTTT
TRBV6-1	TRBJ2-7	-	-	CASSEVLVAREQYF	TGTGCCAGCAGTGAAGTACTAGTCGCTCGCGAGCAGTACTTC
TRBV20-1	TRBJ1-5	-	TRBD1	CSAKTGNSNQPQHF	TGCAGTGCTAAGACAGGGAATAGCAATCAGCCCCAGCATTTT
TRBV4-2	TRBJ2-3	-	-	CASSLWTGTASTDTQYF	TGTGCCAGCAGCCTTTGGACCGGGACGGCGAGCACAGATACGCAGTATTTT
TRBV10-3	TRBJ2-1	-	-	CAISAGKAANEPFF	TGTGCCATCAGTGCCGGGAAAGCGGCCAATGAGCCGTTCTTT
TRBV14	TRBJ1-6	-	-	CASSQGESVSSPLHF	TGTGCCAGCAGCCAAGGAGAATCTGTTAGTTCACCCCTCCACTTT
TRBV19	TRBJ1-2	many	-	CATRVQGTYGYTF	TGTGCCACCAGGGTGCAGGGGACCTATGGCTACACCTTC
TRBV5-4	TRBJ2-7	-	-	CASSSGLYSGVITYEQYF	TGTGCCAGCAGCTCGGGACTGTATTCCGGAGTTATTACCTACGAGCAGTACTTC
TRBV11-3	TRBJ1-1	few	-	CASSLGSVNTEAFF	TGTGCCAGCAGCTTAGGGTCGGTGAACACTGAAGCTTTCTTT
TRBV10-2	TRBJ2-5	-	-	CASSDWGAESETQYF	TGCGCCAGCAGTGATTGGGGGGCAGAATCAGAGACCCAGTACTTC
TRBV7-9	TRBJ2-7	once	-	CASSSHRGLLYEQYF	TGTGCCAGCAGTTCCCACAGGGGACTGTTGTACGAGCAGTACTTC
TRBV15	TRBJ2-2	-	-	CATSSRGQGDTGELFF	TGTGCCACCAGCAGTAGAGGGCAGGGTGACACCGGGGAGCTGTTTTTT
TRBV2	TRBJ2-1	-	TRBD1	CASSVGTGENNEQFF	TGTGCCAGCAGTGTTGGGACAGGGGAGAACAATGAGCAGTTCTTC